Included here is one TCR beta chain sequence, with context. The source of the sample is a study of blood T cell repertoires in COVID-19. Libraries were prepared by immunoSEQ multiplex PCR; TCRdb keeps only in-frame clonotypes and omits some of them. The sample gives some 97,000 clones, roughly 88% of which show up once; around 5% is in the top ten. Germline CDR1 reads LNHDA; CDR2 reads SQIVND (reference sequence). The CDR3 has 15 residues. Trimming removed 3 bases from V and 0 bases from J, with 11 bases in between. This clonotype was sampled from a human donor in a cohort sampled during active COVID-19. The chain employs TRBV19 and TRBJ1-2; D not certain. The material sequenced was peripheral blood. The CDR3 region is CASSIVGRTNYGYTF. In DNA form, the CDR3 reads TGTGCCAGTAGTATTGTGGGCAGGACTAACTATGGCTACACCTTC. The full variable domain, rest sourced from reference TRBV19 and TRBJ1-2, is DGGITQSPKYLFRKEGQNVTLSCEQNLNHDAMYWYRQDPGQGLRLIYYSQIVNDFQKGDIAEGYSVSREKKESFPLTVTSAQKNPTAFYLCASSIVGRTNYGYTFGSGTRLTVV.